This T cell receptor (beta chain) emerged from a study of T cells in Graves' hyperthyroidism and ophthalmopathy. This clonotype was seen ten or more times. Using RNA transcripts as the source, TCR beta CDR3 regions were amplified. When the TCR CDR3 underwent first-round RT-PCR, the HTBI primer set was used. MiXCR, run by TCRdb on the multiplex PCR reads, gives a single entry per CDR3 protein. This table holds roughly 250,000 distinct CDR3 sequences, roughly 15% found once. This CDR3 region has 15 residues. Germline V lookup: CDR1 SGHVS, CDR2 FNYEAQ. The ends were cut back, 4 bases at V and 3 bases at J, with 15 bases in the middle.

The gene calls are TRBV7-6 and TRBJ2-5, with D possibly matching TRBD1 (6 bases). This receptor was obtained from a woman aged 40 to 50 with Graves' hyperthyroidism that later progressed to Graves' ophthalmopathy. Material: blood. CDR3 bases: TGTGCCAGCAGCTCTGGATGGGGGCTTGAAGAGACCCAGTACTTC. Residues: CASSSGWGLEETQYF.